This T cell receptor (beta chain) was identified in a study of CD8 T cells in ankylosing spondylitis. Study-level results: From matched ankylosing spondylitis synovial fluid, disease-linked clones were reportedly recovered at significantly enriched levels. Fewer than 10 highly homologous variants made up a TCR beta motif that seemed to typify ankylosing spondylitis blood. In the blood and synovial fluid of reactive arthritis, some motif variants had been previously reported.

The germline V and J ends were trimmed by 7 bases and 2 bases, with 18 bases remaining between them. This CDR3 is 15 amino acids long. At least ten counts were recorded for this clonotype. Its antigen is as yet unknown. Quantitative molecular-barcoded 5'-RACE generated the TCR beta libraries. A single record per CDR3 protein comes from TCRdb applying MiXCR to the 5' RACE reads. This sample has some 220,000 distinct CDR3 sequences, with about 7% found just once. This chain uses TRBV12-3 or TRBV12-4 with TRBJ2-7; D gene uncertain. Sequenced input: blood, either unsorted or a sorted T cell fraction (not recorded which). This receptor was obtained from a male donor with ankylosing spondylitis. This CDR3 reads CASTKASGRTYEQYF. The DNA of the CDR3 is TGTGCCAGCACCAAAGCGTCTGGACGCACCTACGAGCAGTACTTC.